The sequence of this T cell receptor beta chain was determined in a study of vaccination and CD4 T cells after COVID-19. Cultured CD4+ T-cell DNA underwent Oncomine TCR Beta short-read sequencing. TCRdb analysed the PCR reads with MiXCR anew, one entry per CDR3 protein. This table has roughly 24,000 distinct CDR3 sequences, about 39% appearing once. To note about this clonotype: Its cognate antigen is unknown.

The junction had 6 bases not matched to a gene; V was cut back by 6 bases and J by 1 base. This CDR3 spans 15 amino acids. Germline-derived CDR1 and CDR2 are LNHDA and SQIVND (reference sequence). The sample's treatment: approximately 11-day PBMC culture with coronavirus spike peptide pools or control peptides (ViraFEST assay). This receptor was identified in a human donor who had recovered from COVID-19. Sequencing was performed on CD4+ T cells from blood, cultured in vitro. The chain couples TRBV19 to TRBJ2-3; 8 nucleotides align to TRBD1. Here the CDR3 DNA reads TGTGCCAGTAGAAGACAGGGGTTCCGCACAGATACGCAGTATTTT. Encoded protein: CASRRQGFRTDTQYF.